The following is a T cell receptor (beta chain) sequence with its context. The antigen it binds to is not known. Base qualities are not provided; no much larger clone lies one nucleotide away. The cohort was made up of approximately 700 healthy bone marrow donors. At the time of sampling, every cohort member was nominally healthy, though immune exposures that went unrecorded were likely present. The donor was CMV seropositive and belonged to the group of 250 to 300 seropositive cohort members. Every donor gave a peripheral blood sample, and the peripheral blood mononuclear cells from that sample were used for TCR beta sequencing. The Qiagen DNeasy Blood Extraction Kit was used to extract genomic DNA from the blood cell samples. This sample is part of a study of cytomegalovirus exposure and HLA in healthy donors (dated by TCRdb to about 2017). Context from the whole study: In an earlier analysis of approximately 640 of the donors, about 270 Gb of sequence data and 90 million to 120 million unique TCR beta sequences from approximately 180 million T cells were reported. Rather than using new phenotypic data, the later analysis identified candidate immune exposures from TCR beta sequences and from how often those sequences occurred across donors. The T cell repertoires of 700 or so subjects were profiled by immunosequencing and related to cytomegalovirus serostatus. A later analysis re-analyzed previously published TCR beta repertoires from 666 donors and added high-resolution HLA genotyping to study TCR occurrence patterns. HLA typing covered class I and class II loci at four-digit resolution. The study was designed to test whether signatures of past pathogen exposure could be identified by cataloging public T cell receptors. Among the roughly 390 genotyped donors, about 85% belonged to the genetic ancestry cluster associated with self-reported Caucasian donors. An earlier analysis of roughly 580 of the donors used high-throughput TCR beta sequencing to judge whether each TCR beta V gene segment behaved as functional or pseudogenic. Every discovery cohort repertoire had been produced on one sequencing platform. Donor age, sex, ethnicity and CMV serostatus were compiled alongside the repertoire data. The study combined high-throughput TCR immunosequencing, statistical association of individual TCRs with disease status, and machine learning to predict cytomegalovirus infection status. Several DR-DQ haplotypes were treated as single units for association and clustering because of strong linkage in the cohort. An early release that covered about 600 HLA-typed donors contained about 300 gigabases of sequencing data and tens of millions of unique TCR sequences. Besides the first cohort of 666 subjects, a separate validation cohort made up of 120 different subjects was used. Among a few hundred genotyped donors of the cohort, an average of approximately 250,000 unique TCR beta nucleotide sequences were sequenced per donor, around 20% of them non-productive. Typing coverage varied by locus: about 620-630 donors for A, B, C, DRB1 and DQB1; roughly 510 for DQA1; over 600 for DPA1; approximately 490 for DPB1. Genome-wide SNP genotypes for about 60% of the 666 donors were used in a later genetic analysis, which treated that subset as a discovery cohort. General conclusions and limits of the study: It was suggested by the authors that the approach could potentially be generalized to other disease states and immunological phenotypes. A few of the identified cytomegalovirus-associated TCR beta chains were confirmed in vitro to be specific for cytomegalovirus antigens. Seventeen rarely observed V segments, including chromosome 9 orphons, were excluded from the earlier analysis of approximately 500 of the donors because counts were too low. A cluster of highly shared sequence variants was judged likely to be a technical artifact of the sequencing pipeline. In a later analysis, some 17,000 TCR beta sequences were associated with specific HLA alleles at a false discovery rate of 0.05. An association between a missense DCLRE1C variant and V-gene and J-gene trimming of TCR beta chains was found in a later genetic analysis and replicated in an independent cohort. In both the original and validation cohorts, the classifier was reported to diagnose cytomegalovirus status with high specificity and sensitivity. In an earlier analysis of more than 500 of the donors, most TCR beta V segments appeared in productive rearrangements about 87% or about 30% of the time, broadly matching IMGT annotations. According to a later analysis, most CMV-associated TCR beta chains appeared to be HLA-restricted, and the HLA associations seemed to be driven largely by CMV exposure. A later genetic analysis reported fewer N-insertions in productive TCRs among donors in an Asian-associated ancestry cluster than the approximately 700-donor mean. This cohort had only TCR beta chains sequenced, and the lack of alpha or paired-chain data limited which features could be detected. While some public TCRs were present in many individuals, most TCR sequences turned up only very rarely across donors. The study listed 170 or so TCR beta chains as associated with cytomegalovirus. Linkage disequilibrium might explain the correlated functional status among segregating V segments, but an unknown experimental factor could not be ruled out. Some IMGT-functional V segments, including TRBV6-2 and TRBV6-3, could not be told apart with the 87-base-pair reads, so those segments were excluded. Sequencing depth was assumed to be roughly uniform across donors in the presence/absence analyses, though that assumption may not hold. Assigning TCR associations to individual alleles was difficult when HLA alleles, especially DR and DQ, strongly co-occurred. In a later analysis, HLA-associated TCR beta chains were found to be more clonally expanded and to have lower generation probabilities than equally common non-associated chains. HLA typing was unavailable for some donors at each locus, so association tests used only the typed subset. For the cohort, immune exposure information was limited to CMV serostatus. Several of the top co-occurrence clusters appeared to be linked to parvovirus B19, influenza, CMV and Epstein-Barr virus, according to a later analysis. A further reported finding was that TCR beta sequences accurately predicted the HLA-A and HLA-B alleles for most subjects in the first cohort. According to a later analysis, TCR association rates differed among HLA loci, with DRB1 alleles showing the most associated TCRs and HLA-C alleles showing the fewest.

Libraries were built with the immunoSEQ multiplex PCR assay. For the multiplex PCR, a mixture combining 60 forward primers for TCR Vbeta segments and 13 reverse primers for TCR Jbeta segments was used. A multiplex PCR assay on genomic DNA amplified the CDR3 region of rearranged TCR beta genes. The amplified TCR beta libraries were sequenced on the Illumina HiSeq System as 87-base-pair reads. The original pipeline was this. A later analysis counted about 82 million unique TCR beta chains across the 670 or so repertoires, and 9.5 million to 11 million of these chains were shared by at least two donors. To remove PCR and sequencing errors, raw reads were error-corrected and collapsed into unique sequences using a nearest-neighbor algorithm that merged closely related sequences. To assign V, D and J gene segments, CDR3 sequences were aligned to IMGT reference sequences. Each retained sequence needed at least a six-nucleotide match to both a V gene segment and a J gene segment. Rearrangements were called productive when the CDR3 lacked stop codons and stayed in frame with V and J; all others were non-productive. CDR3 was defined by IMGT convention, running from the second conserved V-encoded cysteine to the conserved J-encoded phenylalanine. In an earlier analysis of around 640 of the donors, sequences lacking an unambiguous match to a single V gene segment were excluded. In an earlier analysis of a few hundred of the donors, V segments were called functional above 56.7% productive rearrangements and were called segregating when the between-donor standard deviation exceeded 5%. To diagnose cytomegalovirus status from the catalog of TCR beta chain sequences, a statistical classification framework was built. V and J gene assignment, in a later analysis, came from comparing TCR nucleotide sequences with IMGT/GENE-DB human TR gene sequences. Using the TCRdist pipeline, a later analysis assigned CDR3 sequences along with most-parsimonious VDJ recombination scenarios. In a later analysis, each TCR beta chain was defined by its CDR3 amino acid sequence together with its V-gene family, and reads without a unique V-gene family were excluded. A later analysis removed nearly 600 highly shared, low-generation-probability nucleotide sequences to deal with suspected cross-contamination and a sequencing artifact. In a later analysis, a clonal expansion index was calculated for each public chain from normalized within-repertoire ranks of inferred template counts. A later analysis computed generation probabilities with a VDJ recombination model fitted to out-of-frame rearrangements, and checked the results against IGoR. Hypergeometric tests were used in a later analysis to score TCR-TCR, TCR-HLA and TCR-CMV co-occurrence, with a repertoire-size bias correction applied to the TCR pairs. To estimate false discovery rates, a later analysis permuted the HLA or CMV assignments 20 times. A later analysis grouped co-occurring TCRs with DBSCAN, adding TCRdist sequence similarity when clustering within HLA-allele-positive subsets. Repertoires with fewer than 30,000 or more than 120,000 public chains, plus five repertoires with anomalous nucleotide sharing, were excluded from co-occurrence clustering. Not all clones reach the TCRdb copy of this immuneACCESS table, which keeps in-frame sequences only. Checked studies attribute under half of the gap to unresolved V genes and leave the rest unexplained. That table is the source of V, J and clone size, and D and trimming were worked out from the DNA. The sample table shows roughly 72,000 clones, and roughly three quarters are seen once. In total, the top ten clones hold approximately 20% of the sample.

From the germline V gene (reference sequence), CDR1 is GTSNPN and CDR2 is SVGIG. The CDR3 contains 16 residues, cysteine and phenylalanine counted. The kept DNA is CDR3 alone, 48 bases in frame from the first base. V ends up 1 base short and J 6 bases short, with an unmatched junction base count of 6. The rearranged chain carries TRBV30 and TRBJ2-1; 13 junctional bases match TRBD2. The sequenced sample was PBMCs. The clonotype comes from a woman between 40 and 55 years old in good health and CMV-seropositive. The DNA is TGTGCCTGGAGTGAAAAGGGACTAGCGGGGCCCAATGAGCAGTTCTTC. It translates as CAWSEKGLAGPNEQFF.